The clone carrying this T cell receptor beta chain came up a few times. Its antigen is as yet unknown. The record originates from a study of blood T cells in healthy people across ages. Study results and caveats: More naive CD4+ cells and higher diversity were found in long-lived than in aged donors.

A second PCR, run for roughly 6 to 11 cycles, used a sample-barcoded 5' primer plus a J-beta primer mix. Template switching added a 12-random-nucleotide identifier to every cDNA molecule. Each sample provided no less than 2.5 million CDR3-containing paired-end reads. TCRdb reprocessed the 5' RACE reads via MiXCR and lists one record per CDR3 protein. The table lists around 900,000 distinct CDR3 sequences, more than 25% of them singletons. Sample: blood. The source of this sequence is a woman of 80 years or more in good health.

As DNA, the CDR3 is TGTGCCAGCAGCCAACGGACAGGGTATAACACCGGGGAGCTGTTTTTT. Its protein product is CASSQRTGYNTGELFF. This chain connects TRBV7-8 to TRBJ2-2, with 8 positions matching TRBD1. With V trimmed by 5 bases and J by 2 bases, 7 bases remained unmatched. CDR3 size: 16 residues. Germline V gene data show CDR1 as SGHVS and CDR2 as FQNEAQ. Drawing the rest from reference TRBV7-8 and TRBJ2-2, the complete variable domain is GAGVSQSPRYKVAKRGQDVALRCDPISGHVSLFWYQQALGQGPEFLTYFQNEAQLDKSGLPSDRFFAERPEGSVSTLKIQRTQQEDSAVYLCASSQRTGYNTGELFFGEGSRLTVL.